This T cell receptor (beta chain) appears in the sequencing data of a study of T cell changes during pregnancy in multiple sclerosis. CDR3 length equals 11 residues. Trimming removed 3 bases from V and 8 bases from J, with 7 bases in between. Looked up from germline, CDR1 is SGHAT and CDR2 is FQNNGV. Assay used: immunoSEQ multiplex PCR; TCRdb lists only in-frame clones, some missing. The sample holds about 64,000 clones; around nine tenths are singletons and the top ten take 1.4%. Sequenced material: peripheral blood, taken in the second trimester of pregnancy. V gene TRBV11-2 combines with J gene TRBJ1-2; D is uncertain. This clonotype was obtained from a female donor with multiple sclerosis, enrolled in a pregnancy study. CDR3 residues: CASSFTGGYTF. In DNA form, the CDR3 reads TGTGCCAGCAGCTTCACGGGGGGCTACACCTTC.